This TCR beta chain comes out of a study of blood T cell repertoires in COVID-19. Whole-study context: Whether acute or convalescent, the COVID-19 samples came from the United States, Italy and Spain. The cDNA or gDNA used as material had been derived from T cells, B-cell-depleted T cells, or PBMCs.

As originally analysed: Estimation of nucleated cell counts was performed using reference gene primer amplification. Measured with immunoSEQ multiplex PCR; TCRdb has only the in-frame clones, and not every one. That table furnishes V, J and clone size, whereas the DNA furnished D and trimming. Here the sample spans roughly 200,000 clones, 70% to 90% being singletons. The CDR3 is 14 amino acids. The germline V gene has CDR1 KGHSH and CDR2 LQKENI. Deletions cut 0 bases from V and 6 bases from J, with 9 bases between. Source material: peripheral blood. The sequence was obtained from a woman of 80 years or more with acute or convalescent COVID-19. This chain links TRBV18 with TRBJ2-1; no clear D gene. The chain's CDR3 is CASSPPLEINEQFF. For the CDR3, the DNA is TGTGCCAGCTCACCACCGTTGGAGATCAATGAGCAGTTCTTC.